Listed below are T cell receptor beta chains from one sample, sequenced in a study of Graves' ophthalmopathy and Graves' hyperthyroidism. A single record per CDR3 protein comes from TCRdb applying MiXCR to the multiplex PCR reads. The repertoire has about 550,000 distinct CDR3 sequences, approximately 35% of them found once; the top ten carry 3.5% to 4.5%. Material for sequencing was peripheral blood or thyroid tissue (not recorded which). These receptor sequences come from an adult man with Graves' hyperthyroidism. The CDR3 runs from the conserved cysteine through the conserved F or W. The D gene is left open where the match is weak. Clone sizes are given selectively: once, few, many, or a class where the clone is expanded.

TRBJ2-7,.,few,TRBV19,CASKAEASYEQYF,TGTGCCAGTAAAGCAGAGGCTTCTTACGAGCAGTACTTC
TRBJ1-3,TRBD1,few,TRBV11-2,CASSSGQGMGNTIYF,TGTGCCAGCAGCTCTGGACAGGGTATGGGGAACACCATATATTTT
TRBJ1-4,.,.,TRBV5-8,CASSLLSGGTNEELFF,TGTGCCAGCAGTTTACTATCCGGGGGGACTAATGAAGAACTGTTTTTT
TRBJ2-3,TRBD2,.,TRBV2,CASLDGGATDTQYF,TGTGCCAGCCTGGACGGGGGGGCCACAGATACGCAGTATTTT
TRBJ2-7,.,.,TRBV29-1,CSAVLGPPLEQYF,TGCAGCGCCGTATTGGGACCTCCCCTCGAGCAGTACTTC
TRBJ2-5,.,few,TRBV27,CASRSEGLQETQYF,TGTGCCAGCAGATCAGAAGGTCTCCAAGAGACCCAGTACTTC
TRBJ2-6,TRBD1,.,TRBV7-9,CASSYSGTAGANVLTF,TGTGCCAGCAGCTACTCCGGGACAGCTGGGGCCAACGTCCTGACTTTC
TRBJ1-6,.,.,TRBV12-3/TRBV12-4,CASSNTGNSPLHF,TGTGCCAGCAGCAATACAGGGAATTCACCCCTCCACTTT
TRBJ1-6,.,many,TRBV12-3/TRBV12-4,CASSPLGQINSPLHF,TGTGCCAGCAGTCCCCTCGGACAGATTAATTCACCCCTCCACTTT
TRBJ2-7,.,few,TRBV2,CASTPGPGDAYEQYF,TGTGCCAGCACCCCGGGCCCAGGGGATGCCTACGAGCAGTACTTC
TRBJ2-7,.,many,TRBV19,CASARGPSYEQYF,TGTGCCAGCGCCAGGGGCCCCTCCTACGAGCAGTACTTC
TRBJ1-4,.,many,TRBV29-1,CSVRVQQTEKLFF,TGCAGCGTTAGGGTCCAGCAGACTGAAAAACTGTTTTTT
TRBJ1-6,TRBD1,many,TRBV12-3/TRBV12-4,CASSLETGFNSPLHF,TGTGCCAGCAGTTTGGAGACAGGGTTCAATTCACCCCTCCACTTT
TRBJ1-4,.,many,TRBV20-1,CSARRGSYGREKLFF,TGCAGTGCTAGACGAGGATCCTATGGTCGTGAAAAACTGTTTTTT
TRBJ2-7,TRBD2,many,TRBV12-3/TRBV12-4,CASSFTRGGHSYEQYF,TGTGCCAGCAGTTTCACCCGCGGGGGGCACTCCTACGAGCAGTACTTC
TRBJ2-7,TRBD1,once,TRBV5-4,CASSLPTGGGYEQYF,TGTGCCAGCAGCTTGCCGACAGGGGGAGGCTACGAGCAGTACTTC
TRBJ1-2,.,few,TRBV6-5,CASSYLSGYNGYTF,TGTGCCAGCAGTTACTTGTCAGGGTATAATGGCTACACCTTC